Following are 30 T cell receptor beta chains from one sample sequenced in a study of T cells expressing NK-cell markers. TCRdb reanalyzed the 5' RACE reads and collapses them to one entry per CDR3 protein, without DNA. The data show 400,000 to 450,000 distinct CDR3 sequences, and the top ten clones hold roughly 8%. Material: blood T cells: a sorted CD56 or NKG2C T cell subset, CD4+ or CD8+ T cells, or bulk PBMC T cells (not recorded which). The receptors were sampled from a woman aged 18 to 75 in good health.

The genes are TRBV7-6 and TRBJ2-3; the TCRdb D gene call, TRBD1, has no DNA to confirm it. CDR1 SGHVS and CDR2 FNYEAQ come from the germline V gene. The CDR3 sequence is 15 residues long. This CDR3 is CASTLSGTITDTQYF.

The genes are TRBV4-2 and TRBJ2-1; the TRBD2 assignment by TCRdb is unverifiable without DNA. This CDR3 has 16 residues. Germline lookup yields CDR1 LGHNA and CDR2 YNFKEQ. CDR3 sequence: CASSQSSSGTHNEQFF.

The chain recombines TRBV5-4 with TRBJ1-4; TCRdb's assignment of TRBD1 cannot be checked, as there is no DNA. The germline V gene has CDR1 SGHNT and CDR2 YYREEE (reference sequence). This CDR3 contains 12 residues. CDR3 in amino acids: CASSKGDEKLFF. The full variable domain, rest sourced from reference TRBV5-4 and TRBJ1-4, is ETGVTQSPTHLIKTRGQQVTLRCSSQSGHNTVSWYQQALGQGPQFIFQYYREEENGRGNFPPRFSGLQFPNYSSELNVNALELDDSALYLCASSKGDEKLFFGSGTQLSVL.

The chain combines TRBV15 with TRBJ2-2; checking the TCRdb D call of TRBD1 is not possible without DNA. There are 16 residues in the CDR3. Per the germline V gene, CDR1 is LNHNV and CDR2 is YYDKDF (reference sequence). CDR3 sequence: CATSRGDRSNTGELFF.

V and J are TRBV24-1 and TRBJ2-2; lacking DNA, the TRBD1 call made by TCRdb goes unchecked. Germline CDR1 is KGHDR and CDR2 is SFDVKD. The CDR3 covers 16 residues. CDR3 region: CATSDHRDSNTGELFF.

The chain links TRBV18 to TRBJ2-1; checking the TCRdb D call of TRBD2 is not possible without DNA. This CDR3 spans 20 amino acids. Germline-derived CDR1 and CDR2 are KGHSH and LQKENI. The CDR3 spells CASSPEFLPSGTSAYNEQFF.

The chain couples TRBV7-2 to TRBJ1-1; the D gene TCRdb calls, TRBD1, cannot be checked with no DNA. This CDR3 has 15 amino acids. Germline lookup yields CDR1 SGHTA and CDR2 FQGNSA. The CDR3 sequence: CASSLQGRVNTEAFF. The variable domain in full, completed from reference TRBV7-2 and TRBJ1-1, reads GAGVSQSPSNKVTEKGKDVELRCDPISGHTALYWYRQSLGQGLEFLIYFQGNSAPDKSGLPSDRFSAERTGGSVSTLTIQRTQQEDSAVYLCASSLQGRVNTEAFFGQGTRLTVV.

J is TRBJ1-5 and V is TRBV7-2. Germline V CDR1 and CDR2: SGHTA, FQGNSA. The CDR3 has 14 residues. The CDR3 reads CASSSPGPYRPQHF.

The rearrangement links TRBV6-2 or TRBV6-3 to TRBJ1-5. The length of the CDR3 is 12 residues. From germline, CDR1 is MNHEY and CDR2 SVGEGT. The CDR3: CASTNPNQPQHF.

This chain uses TRBV29-1 with TRBJ2-1; TCRdb names TRBD2, which stays unverified in the absence of DNA. Germline values: CDR1 SQVTM, CDR2 ANQGSEA. CDR3 length: 12 residues. The CDR3: CSVPGLAAEQFF.

This chain connects TRBV12-3 or TRBV12-4 to TRBJ1-2; no DNA is available, so the TRBD1 call from TCRdb remains unchecked. The CDR3 is 13 residues long. This chain's CDR3 is CASSYLGQGDYTF.

The chain couples TRBV20-1 to TRBJ2-7; TCRdb names TRBD2, which stays unverified in the absence of DNA. From germline, CDR1 is DFQATT and CDR2 SNEGSKA (reference sequence). The CDR3 is 14 residues long. Here the CDR3 reads CSASTRTSGYEQYF.

The chain uses TRBV11-2 and TRBJ1-1. There are 15 residues in the CDR3. Germline lookup yields CDR1 SGHAT and CDR2 FQNNGV. The CDR3 sequence is CASSYLTGSDTEAFF.

This sequence joins TRBV20-1 and TRBJ2-1. CDR1 is DFQATT and CDR2 is SNEGSKA in the germline V gene (reference sequence). This CDR3 contains 15 residues. The CDR3 sequence is CSARQAGGSYNEQFF.

The rearrangement uses TRBV6-5 and TRBJ2-1. The germline V gene has CDR1 MNHEY and CDR2 SVGAGI. The CDR3 totals 15 residues. The CDR3 is CASSIPGSSYNEQFF.

V gene TRBV12-3 or TRBV12-4 combines with J gene TRBJ2-1; the D call of TRBD1 rests on TCRdb alone, since no DNA is present to check it. The CDR3 sequence is 15 residues long. CDR3 protein: CASSPGTDAYNEQFF.

The chain uses TRBV25-1 and TRBJ2-1; no DNA is available, so the TRBD1 call from TCRdb remains unchecked. Germline V gene lookup returns CDR1 MGHDK and CDR2 SYGVNS. The CDR3 is 12 amino acids. The CDR3 region is CASSEARGEQFF.

This chain joins TRBV6-2 or TRBV6-3 and TRBJ2-1; TCRdb returns TRBD2, unconfirmable since there is no DNA. The germline CDR1 and CDR2 sequences are MNHEY and SVGEGT. The CDR3 covers 15 residues. CDR3 in amino acids: CASSYFQRETNEQFF.

The rearrangement joins TRBV28 to TRBJ2-5; TCRdb lists TRBD2, though no DNA is available to test this call. Germline V lookup: CDR1 MDHEN, CDR2 SYDVKM. This CDR3 has 18 amino acids. The CDR3 region is CASSSSGLAGDFQETQYF. The full variable domain, its missing parts supplied by reference TRBV28 and TRBJ2-5, is DVKVTQSSRYLVKRTGEKVFLECVQDMDHENMFWYRQDPGLGLRLIYFSYDVKMKEKGDIPEGYSVSREKKERFSLILESASTNQTSMYLCASSSSGLAGDFQETQYFGPGTRLLVL.

This chain connects TRBV6-1 to TRBJ1-6. In germline, CDR1 is MNHNS, CDR2 SASEGT. The CDR3 totals 14 residues. CDR3 sequence: CASIAGPYNSPLHF.

V and J are TRBV12-3 or TRBV12-4 and TRBJ2-7. This CDR3 has 15 amino acids. The chain's CDR3 is CASSLFPQSSYEQYF.

The V gene is TRBV14, the J gene TRBJ1-1. CDR1 and CDR2 (germline): SGHDN, FVKESK. The CDR3 has 13 residues. The CDR3 spells CASSQDLNTEAFF.

This chain connects TRBV4-1 to TRBJ2-1; TCRdb selects TRBD1, and the lack of DNA leaves this call unchecked. This CDR3 spans 16 amino acids. Germline loops: CDR1 MGHRA, CDR2 YSYEKL. This CDR3 reads CASSQLGDRGFIEQFF.

This chain joins TRBV12-3 or TRBV12-4 and TRBJ1-6; checking the TCRdb D call of TRBD1 is not possible without DNA. The CDR3 has 13 residues. CDR3 loop: CASRDRENSPLHF.

This CDR3 reads CASRKLDPELTQYF. The chain joins TRBV6-1 to TRBJ2-5. In germline, CDR1 is MNHNS, CDR2 SASEGT. The CDR3 runs 14 residues.

The rearrangement joins TRBV4-1 to TRBJ2-3; TCRdb's assignment of TRBD1 cannot be checked, as there is no DNA. The CDR3 totals 14 residues. Per the germline V gene, CDR1 is MGHRA and CDR2 is YSYEKL. The chain's CDR3 is CASSPPPTGDTQYF.

This rearrangement joins TRBV7-2 to TRBJ1-1; TCRdb proposes TRBD1, but this gene call is untestable without DNA. From germline, CDR1 is SGHTA and CDR2 FQGNSA. CDR3 length equals 15 residues. The CDR3 protein is CASSLYATGNTEAFF.

The CDR3 reads CSARVRDTGELFF. The chain couples TRBV20-1 to TRBJ2-2; lacking DNA, the TRBD1 call made by TCRdb goes unchecked. Germline-derived CDR1 and CDR2 are DFQATT and SNEGSKA (reference sequence). The CDR3 length is 13 residues.

V is TRBV20-1 and J is TRBJ1-6. Germline CDR1 is DFQATT and CDR2 is SNEGSKA (reference sequence). The CDR3 consists of 15 residues. The CDR3 here is CSASPSPVNNSPLHF.

The CDR3 sequence is CASTWGNYGYTF. The J gene is TRBJ1-2, the V gene TRBV12-3 or TRBV12-4; TCRdb's assignment of TRBD1 cannot be checked, as there is no DNA. This CDR3 comprises 12 residues.